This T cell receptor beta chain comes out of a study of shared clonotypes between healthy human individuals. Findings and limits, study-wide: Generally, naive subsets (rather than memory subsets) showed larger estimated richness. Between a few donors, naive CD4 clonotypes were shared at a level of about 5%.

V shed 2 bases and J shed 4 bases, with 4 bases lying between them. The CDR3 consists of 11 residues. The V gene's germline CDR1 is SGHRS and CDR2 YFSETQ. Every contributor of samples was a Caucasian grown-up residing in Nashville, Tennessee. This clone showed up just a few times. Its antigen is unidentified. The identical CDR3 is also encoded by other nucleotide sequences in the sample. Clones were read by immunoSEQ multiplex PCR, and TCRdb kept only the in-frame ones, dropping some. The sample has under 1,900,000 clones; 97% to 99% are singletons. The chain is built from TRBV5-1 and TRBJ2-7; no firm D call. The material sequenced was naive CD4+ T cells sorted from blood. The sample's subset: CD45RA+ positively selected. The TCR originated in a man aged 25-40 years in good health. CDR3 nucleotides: TGCGCCAGCAGCTTTGGGTACGAGCAGTACTTC. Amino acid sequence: CASSFGYEQYF.